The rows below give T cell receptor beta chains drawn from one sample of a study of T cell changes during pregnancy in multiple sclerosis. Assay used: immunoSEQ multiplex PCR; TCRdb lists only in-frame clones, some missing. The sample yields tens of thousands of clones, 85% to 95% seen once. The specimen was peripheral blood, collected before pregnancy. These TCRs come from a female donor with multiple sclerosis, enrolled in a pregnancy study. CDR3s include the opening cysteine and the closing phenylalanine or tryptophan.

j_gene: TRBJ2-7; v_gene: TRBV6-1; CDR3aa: CASSDTGARNPYEQYF
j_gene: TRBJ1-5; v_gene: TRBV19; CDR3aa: CASAQGVQPQHF
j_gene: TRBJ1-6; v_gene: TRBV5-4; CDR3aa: CASSLTGGGNSPLHF
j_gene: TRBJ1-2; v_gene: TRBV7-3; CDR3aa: CASTNNEGASLNYGYTF
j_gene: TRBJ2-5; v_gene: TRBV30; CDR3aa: CAWSDWTGQETQYF
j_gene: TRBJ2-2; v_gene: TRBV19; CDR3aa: CASSPASVTNTGELFF
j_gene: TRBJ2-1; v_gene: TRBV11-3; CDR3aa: CASSLPGTSVYNEQFF
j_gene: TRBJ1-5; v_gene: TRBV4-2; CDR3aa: CASGGFGQPQHF
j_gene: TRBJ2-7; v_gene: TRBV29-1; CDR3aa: CSAVRQGYEQYF
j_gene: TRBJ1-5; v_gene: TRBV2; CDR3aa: CASKRQGLSNQPQHF
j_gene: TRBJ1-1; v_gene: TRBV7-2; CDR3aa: CASSQNPGTEAFF
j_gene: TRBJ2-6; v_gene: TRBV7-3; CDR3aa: CASSPFSGANVLTF
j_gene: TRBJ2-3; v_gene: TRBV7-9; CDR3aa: CASSPPTGGQTDTQYF
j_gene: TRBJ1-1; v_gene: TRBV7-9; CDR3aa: CASSLDGGAYTEAFF
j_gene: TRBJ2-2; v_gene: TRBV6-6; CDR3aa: CASSHRAPTGELFF
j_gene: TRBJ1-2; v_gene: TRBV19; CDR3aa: CASSIAGGGYTF
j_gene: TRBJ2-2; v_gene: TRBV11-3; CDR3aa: CASSLLGQGDTGELFF
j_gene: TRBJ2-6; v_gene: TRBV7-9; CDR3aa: CASSILTGVGANVLTF
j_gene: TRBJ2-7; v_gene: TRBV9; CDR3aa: CASSVAVGGEQYF
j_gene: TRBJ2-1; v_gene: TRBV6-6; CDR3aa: CASSSLAGGSGNEQFF
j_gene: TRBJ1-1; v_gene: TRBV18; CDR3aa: CASSFTRGQGSTEAFF
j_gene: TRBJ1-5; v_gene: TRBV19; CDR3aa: CASSTQGFAQPQHF
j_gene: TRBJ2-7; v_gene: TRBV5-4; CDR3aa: CASSLGGGPYEQYF
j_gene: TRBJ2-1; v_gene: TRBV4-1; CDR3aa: CASSQSPRGASPGNEQFF
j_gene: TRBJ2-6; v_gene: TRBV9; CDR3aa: CASRGGGANVLTF
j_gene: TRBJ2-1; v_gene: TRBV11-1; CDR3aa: CASSSLGLERVNEQFF
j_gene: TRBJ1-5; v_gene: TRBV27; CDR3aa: CASSLSTGRNQPQHF
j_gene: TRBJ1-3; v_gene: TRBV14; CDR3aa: CASSGVRGSGNTIYF
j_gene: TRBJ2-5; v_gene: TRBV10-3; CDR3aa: CAISERGQKETQYF
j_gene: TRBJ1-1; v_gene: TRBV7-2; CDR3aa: CASSPPRRGSLGNTEAFF
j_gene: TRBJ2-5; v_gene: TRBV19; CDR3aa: CASSNRDQETQYF